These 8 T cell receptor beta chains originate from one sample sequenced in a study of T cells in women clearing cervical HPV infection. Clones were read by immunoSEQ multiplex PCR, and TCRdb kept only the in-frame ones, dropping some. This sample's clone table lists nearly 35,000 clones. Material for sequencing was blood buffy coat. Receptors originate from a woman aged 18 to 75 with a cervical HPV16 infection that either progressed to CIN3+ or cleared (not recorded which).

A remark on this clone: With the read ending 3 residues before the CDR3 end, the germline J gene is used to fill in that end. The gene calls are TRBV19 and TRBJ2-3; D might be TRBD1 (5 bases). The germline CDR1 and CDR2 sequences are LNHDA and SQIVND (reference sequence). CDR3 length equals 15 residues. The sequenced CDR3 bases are TGTGCCAGTAGCCTACTACAGGAATTTACTCAGCCG. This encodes CASSLLQEFTQP. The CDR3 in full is CASSLLQEFTQPQYF.

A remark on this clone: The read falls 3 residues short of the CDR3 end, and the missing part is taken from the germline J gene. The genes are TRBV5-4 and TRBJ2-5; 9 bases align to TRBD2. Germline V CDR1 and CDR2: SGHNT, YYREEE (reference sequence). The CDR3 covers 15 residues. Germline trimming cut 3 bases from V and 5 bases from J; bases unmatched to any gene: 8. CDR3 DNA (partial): TGTGCCAGCAGCTCCCGGCTAGCGGGGCCGGAGACC. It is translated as CASSSRLAGPET. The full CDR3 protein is CASSSRLAGPETQYF.

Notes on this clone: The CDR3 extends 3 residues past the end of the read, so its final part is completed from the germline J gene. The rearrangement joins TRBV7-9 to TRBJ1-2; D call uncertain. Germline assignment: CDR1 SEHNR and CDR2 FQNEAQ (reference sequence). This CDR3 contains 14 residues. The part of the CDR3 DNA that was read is TGTGCCAGCAAGTCCACTAGCGGCACAGATACC. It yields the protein CASKSTSGTDT. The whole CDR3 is CASKSTSGTDTYTF.

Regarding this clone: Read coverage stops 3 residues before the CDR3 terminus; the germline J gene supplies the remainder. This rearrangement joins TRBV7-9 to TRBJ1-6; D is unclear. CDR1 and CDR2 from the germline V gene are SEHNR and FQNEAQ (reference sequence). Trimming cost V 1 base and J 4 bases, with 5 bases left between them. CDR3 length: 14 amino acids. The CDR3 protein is CASSLEQYNSPLHF. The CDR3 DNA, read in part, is TGTGCCAGCAGCTTAGAACAGTATAATTCACCC.

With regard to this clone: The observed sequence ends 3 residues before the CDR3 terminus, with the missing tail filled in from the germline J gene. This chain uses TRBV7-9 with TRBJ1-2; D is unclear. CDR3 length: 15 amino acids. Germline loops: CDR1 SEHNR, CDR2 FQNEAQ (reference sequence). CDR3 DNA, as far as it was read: TGTGCCAGCAGCCTTTCGACAATAGGCAAAAACATC. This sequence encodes CASSLSTIGKNI. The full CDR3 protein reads CASSLSTIGKNIYTF.

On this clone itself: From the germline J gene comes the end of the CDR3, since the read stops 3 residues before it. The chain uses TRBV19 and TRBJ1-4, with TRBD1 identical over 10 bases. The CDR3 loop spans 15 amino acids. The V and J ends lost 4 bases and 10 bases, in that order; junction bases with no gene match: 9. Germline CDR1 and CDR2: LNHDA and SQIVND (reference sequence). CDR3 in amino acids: CASSTSLGQGVKLFF. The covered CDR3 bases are TGTGCCAGTAGTACTTCCCTCGGACAGGGGGTAAAA.

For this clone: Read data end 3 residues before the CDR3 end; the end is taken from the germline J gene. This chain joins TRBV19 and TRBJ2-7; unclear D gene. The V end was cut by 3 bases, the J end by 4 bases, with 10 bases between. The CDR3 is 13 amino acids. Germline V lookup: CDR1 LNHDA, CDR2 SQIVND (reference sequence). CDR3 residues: CASSIQSGYEQYF. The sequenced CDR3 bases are TGTGCCAGTAGTATTCAATCCGGGTACGAG.

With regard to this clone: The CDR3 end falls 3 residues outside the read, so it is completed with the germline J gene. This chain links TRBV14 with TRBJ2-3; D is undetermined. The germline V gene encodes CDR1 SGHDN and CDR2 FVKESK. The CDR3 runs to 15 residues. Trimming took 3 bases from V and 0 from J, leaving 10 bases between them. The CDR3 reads CASSQYNPSTDTQYF. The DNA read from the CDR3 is TGTGCCAGCAGCCAGTACAACCCTAGCACAGATACG.